This record covers a single TCR beta chain. Only in-frame clones appear in the TCRdb table, and some are missing; sequencing was by immunoSEQ multiplex PCR. This sample has around 75,000 clones; over 75% occur once, and the top ten carry 0.29%. The CDR3 consists of 14 residues. Germline CDR1 and CDR2: SGHAT and FQNNGV. V dropped 3 bases and J dropped 4 bases, with 9 bases sitting between them. This entry belongs to a study of T cell changes during pregnancy in multiple sclerosis. V usage is TRBV11-2 and J usage is TRBJ1-4; D is uncertain. The TCR was taken from a female donor in good health, enrolled as a control in a pregnancy study. Material: CD4+ T cells from peripheral blood mononuclear cells, obtained in the third trimester of pregnancy. The CDR3 is CASSLTRGNEKLFF. As DNA, the CDR3 is TGTGCCAGCAGCTTGACCCGGGGTAATGAAAAACTGTTTTTT.